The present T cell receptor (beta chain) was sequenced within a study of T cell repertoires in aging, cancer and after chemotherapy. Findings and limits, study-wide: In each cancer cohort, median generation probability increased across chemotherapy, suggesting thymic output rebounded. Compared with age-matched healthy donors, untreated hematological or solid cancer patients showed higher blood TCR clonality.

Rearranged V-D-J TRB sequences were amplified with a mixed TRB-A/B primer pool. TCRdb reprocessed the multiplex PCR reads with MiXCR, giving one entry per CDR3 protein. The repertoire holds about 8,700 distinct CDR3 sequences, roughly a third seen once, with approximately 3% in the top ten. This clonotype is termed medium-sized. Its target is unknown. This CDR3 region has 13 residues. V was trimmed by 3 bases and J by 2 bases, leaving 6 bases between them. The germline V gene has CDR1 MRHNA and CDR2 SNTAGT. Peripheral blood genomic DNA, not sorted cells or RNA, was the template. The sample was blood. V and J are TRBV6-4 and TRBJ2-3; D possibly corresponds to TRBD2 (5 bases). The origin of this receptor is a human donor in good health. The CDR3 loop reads CASSERVTDTQYF. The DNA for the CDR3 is TGTGCCAGCAGTGAGAGGGTCACAGATACGCAGTATTTT.